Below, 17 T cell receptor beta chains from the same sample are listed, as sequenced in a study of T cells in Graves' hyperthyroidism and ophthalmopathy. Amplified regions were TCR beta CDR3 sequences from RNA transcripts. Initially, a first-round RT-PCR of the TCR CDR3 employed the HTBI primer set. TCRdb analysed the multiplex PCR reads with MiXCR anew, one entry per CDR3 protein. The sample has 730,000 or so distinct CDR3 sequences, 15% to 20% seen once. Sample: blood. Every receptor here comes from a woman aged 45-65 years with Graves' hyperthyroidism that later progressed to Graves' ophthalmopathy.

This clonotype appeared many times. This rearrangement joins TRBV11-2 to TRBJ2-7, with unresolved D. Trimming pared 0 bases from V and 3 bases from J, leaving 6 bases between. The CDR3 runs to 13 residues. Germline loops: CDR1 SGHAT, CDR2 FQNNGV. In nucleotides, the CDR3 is TGTGCCAGCAGCTTAGAAGTAAACTACGAGCAGTACTTC. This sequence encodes CASSLEVNYEQYF.

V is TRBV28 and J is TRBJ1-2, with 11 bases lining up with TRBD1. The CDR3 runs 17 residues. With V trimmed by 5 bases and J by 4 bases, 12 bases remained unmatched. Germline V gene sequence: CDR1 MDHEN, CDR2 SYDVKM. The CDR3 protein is CASSPPGTGGYFYGYTF. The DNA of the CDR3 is TGTGCCAGCAGTCCCCCAGGGACAGGGGGTTACTTCTATGGCTACACCTTC.

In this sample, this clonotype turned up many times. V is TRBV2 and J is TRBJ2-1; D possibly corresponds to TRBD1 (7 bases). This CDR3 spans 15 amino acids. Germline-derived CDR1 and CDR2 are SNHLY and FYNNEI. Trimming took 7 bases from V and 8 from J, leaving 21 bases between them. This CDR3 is CASKIETGGGHEQFF. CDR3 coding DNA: TGTGCCAGCAAAATTGAAACCGGAGGGGGCCATGAGCAGTTCTTC.

CDR3 amino acids: CASSQETAGGRETQYF. As DNA, the CDR3 is TGCGCCAGCAGCCAAGAGACGGCAGGGGGGCGGGAGACCCAGTACTTC. The chain links TRBV4-1 to TRBJ2-5, with D possibly TRBD1 on 7 matching bases. Germline loops: CDR1 MGHRA, CDR2 YSYEKL. This CDR3 region has 16 residues. The V and J ends lost 0 bases and 5 bases respectively, with 16 bases between them.

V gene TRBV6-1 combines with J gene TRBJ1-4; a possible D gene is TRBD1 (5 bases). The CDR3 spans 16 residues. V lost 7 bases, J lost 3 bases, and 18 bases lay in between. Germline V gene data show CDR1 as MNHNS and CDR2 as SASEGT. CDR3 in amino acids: CASTLRGPGANEKLFF. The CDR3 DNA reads TGTGCCAGCACTCTACGTGGTCCGGGGGCTAATGAAAAACTGTTTTTT.

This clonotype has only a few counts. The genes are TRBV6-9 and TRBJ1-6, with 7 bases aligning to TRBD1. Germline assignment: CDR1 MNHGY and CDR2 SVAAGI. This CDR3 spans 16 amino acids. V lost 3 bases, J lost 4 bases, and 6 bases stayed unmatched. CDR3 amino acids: CASSYRGGPYNSPLHF. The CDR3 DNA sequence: TGTGCCAGCAGTTACAGGGGGGGCCCGTATAATTCACCCCTCCACTTT.

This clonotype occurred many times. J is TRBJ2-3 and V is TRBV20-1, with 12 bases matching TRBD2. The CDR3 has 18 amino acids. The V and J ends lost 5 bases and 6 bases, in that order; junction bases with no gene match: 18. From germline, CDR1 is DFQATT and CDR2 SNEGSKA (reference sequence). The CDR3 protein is CSAAPALLAGGLRDTQYF. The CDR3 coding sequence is TGCAGTGCTGCTCCTGCGCTGCTAGCGGGGGGGCTTCGGGATACGCAGTATTTT.

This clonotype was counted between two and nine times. Here the CDR3 DNA reads TGCGCCAGCAGCCCGCGGACAGTGAGGGACACCGGGGAGCTGTTTTTT. This encodes CASSPRTVRDTGELFF. The chain couples TRBV5-1 to TRBJ2-2; a possible D gene is TRBD1 (6 bases). The CDR3 runs to 16 residues. Trimming took off 4 bases at V and 3 bases at J, with 16 bases between the two ends. Germline assignment: CDR1 SGHRS and CDR2 YFSETQ.

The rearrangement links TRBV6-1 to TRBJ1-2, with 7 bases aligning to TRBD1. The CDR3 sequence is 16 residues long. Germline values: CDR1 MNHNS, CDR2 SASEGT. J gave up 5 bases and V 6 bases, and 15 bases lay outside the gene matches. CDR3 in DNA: TGTGCCAGCAGATTCGGGAGCACAGGGGTTAATTATGGCTACACCTTC. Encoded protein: CASRFGSTGVNYGYTF.

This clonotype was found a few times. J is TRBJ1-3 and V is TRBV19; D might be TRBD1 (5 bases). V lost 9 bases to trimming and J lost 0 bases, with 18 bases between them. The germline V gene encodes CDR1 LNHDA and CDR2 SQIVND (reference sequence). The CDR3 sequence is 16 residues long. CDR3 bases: TGTGCCAGCAGGGACGCACCGGACTACTCTGGAAACACCATATATTTT. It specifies CASRDAPDYSGNTIYF.

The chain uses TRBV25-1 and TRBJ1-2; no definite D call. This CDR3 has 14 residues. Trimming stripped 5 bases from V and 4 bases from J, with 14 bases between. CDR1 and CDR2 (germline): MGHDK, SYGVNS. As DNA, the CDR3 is TGTGCCAGCAGTCCCCGCGTTTTGGGCTATGGCTACACCTTC. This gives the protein CASSPRVLGYGYTF.

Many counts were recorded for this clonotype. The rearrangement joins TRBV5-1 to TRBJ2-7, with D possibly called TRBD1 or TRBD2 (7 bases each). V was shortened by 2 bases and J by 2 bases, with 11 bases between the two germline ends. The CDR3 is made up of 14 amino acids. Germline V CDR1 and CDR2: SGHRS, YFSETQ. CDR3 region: CASSFQGGAYEQYF. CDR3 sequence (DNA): TGCGCCAGCAGCTTTCAGGGGGGGGCCTACGAGCAGTACTTC.

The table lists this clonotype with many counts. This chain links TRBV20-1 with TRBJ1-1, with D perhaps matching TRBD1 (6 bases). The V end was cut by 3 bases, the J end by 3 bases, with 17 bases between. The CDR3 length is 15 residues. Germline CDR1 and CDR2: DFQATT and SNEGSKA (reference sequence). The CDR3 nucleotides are TGCAGTGCTAGTGAAGTGGGGGGCTATGACACTGAAGCTTTCTTT. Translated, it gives CSASEVGGYDTEAFF.

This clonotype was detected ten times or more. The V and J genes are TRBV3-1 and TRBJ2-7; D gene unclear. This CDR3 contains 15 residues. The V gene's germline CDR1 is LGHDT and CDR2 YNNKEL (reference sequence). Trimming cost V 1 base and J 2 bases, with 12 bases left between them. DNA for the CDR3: TGTGCCAGCAGCCAAGGAGAGGACCCCACCTACGAGCAGTACTTC. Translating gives CASSQGEDPTYEQYF.

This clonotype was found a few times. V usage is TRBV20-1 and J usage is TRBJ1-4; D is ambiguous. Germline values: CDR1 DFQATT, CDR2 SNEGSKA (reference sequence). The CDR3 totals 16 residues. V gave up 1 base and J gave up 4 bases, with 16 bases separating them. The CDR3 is CSARADGWTFNEKLFF. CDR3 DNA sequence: TGCAGTGCTAGAGCGGACGGATGGACCTTTAATGAAAAACTGTTTTTT.

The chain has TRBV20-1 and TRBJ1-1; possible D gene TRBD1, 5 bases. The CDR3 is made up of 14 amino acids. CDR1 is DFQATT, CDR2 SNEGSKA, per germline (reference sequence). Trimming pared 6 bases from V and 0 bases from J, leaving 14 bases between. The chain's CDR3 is CSADRGGLNTEAFF. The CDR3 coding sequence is TGCAGTGCCGACCGGGGGGGGTTGAACACTGAAGCTTTCTTT.

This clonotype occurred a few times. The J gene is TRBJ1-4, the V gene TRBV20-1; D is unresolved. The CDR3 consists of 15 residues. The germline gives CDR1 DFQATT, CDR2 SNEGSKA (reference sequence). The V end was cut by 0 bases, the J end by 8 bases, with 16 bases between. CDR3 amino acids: CSARDRNRGLEKLFF. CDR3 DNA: TGCAGTGCTAGAGATCGGAACCGAGGGTTGGAAAAACTGTTTTTT.